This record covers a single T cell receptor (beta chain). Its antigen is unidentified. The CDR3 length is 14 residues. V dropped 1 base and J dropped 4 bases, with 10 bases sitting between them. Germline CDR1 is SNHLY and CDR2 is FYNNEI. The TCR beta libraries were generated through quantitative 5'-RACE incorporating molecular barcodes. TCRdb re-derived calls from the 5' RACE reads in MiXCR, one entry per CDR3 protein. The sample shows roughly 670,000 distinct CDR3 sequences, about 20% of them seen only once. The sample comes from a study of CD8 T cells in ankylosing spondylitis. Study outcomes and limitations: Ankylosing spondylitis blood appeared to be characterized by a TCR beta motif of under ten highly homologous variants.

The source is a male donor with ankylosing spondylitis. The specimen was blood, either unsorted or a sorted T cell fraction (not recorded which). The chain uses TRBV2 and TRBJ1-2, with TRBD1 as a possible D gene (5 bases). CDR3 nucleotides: TGTGCCAGCAGTGAAGGGGGGGACGGCTATGGCTACACCTTC. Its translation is CASSEGGDGYGYTF.